The 15 T cell receptor beta chains given below trace back to one sample, sequenced in a study of T cells in localized non-small cell lung cancer. Clones were sequenced by immunoSEQ multiplex PCR, and TCRdb holds only the in-frame ones, with some missing. The sample includes 25,000 to 35,000 clones, 92% seen only once; the top ten take about 4.4%. This specimen consisted of peripheral blood mononuclear cells, obtained before any cancer treatment. These receptors all come from a woman aged 40-70 years with stage III lung adenocarcinoma.

This clone appeared once. The V gene is TRBV7-9, the J gene TRBJ2-1, with 9 bases that match TRBD2. Germline CDR1 and CDR2: SEHNR and FQNEAQ (reference sequence). The CDR3 sequence is 17 residues long. With V trimmed by 5 bases and J by 6 bases, 14 bases remained unmatched. The CDR3 loop is CASSPALRLAVLNEQFF. The CDR3 nucleotides read TGTGCCAGCAGCCCCGCTCTTCGACTAGCGGTCCTCAATGAGCAGTTCTTC.

The V gene is TRBV28, the J gene TRBJ1-5; D uncertain. Per the germline V gene, CDR1 is MDHEN and CDR2 is SYDVKM. CDR3 size: 12 residues. V was cut by 10 bases and J by 7 bases, with 14 bases left in between. The CDR3 is CAIRPQAQPQHF. The DNA of the CDR3 is TGTGCCATCCGCCCTCAGGCGCAGCCCCAGCATTTT.

The V call is TRBV19, the J call TRBJ2-1, with D unresolved. The V end lost 5 bases, the J end lost 10 bases, and 15 bases lay between the germline ends. Germline-derived CDR1 and CDR2 are LNHDA and SQIVND (reference sequence). The length of the CDR3 is 13 residues. The CDR3 protein is CASSSDLFGEQFF. CDR3 sequence (DNA): TGTGCCAGTAGTTCCGACCTTTTCGGGGAGCAGTTCTTC.

The rearrangement joins TRBV18 to TRBJ2-2; 9 bases agree with TRBD1. Germline-derived CDR1 and CDR2 are KGHSH and LQKENI. With 6 bases clipped from V and 0 bases from J, the junction kept 5 bases outside the gene matches. This CDR3 comprises 16 residues. The CDR3 region is CASSGTGPPNTGELFF. In DNA form, the CDR3 reads TGTGCCAGCTCGGGGACAGGGCCCCCGAACACCGGGGAGCTGTTTTTT. The full variable domain, in which reference TRBV18 and TRBJ2-2 provide the parts outside the CDR3, is NAGVMQNPRHLVRRRGQEARLRCSPMKGHSHVYWYRQLPEEGLKFMVYLQKENIIDESGMPKERFSAEFPKEGPSILRIQQVVRGDSAAYFCASSGTGPPNTGELFFGEGSRLTVL.

The V call is TRBV5-6, the J call TRBJ1-5; no clear D. This CDR3 has 16 residues. Per germline, CDR1 SGHDT and CDR2 YYEEEE. Trimming took off 4 bases at V and 1 base at J, with 15 bases between the two ends. CDR3 region: CASSLFGQASNQPQHF. CDR3 coding DNA: TGTGCCAGCAGCCTATTCGGTCAGGCGAGCAATCAGCCCCAGCATTTT.

The chain combines TRBV28 with TRBJ2-7; 14 bases line up with TRBD2. CDR1 MDHEN and CDR2 SYDVKM come from the germline V gene. With V trimmed by 3 bases and J by 6 bases, 4 bases remained unmatched. This CDR3 is 15 amino acids long. CDR3 region: CASSLGLAGALEQYF. The CDR3 DNA is TGTGCCAGCAGTTTGGGACTAGCGGGAGCTCTCGAGCAGTACTTC.

The chain joins TRBV2 to TRBJ1-3, with D uncertain. Trimming took 4 bases from V and 0 from J, leaving 7 bases between them. This CDR3 spans 14 amino acids. CDR1 is SNHLY and CDR2 is FYNNEI in the germline V gene. CDR3 in amino acids: CASSVGSSGNTIYF. The CDR3 nucleotides read TGTGCCAGCAGTGTCGGCAGCTCTGGAAACACCATATATTTT.

V is TRBV7-2 and J is TRBJ2-3; D remains unclear. Trimming removed 0 bases from V and 2 bases from J, with 6 bases in between. The CDR3 runs 14 residues. Per the germline V gene, CDR1 is SGHTA and CDR2 is FQGNSA. CDR3 sequence: CASSLARYTDTQYF. The DNA of the CDR3 is TGTGCCAGCAGCTTAGCCAGGTACACAGATACGCAGTATTTT. Together with reference TRBV7-2 and TRBJ2-3, the CDR3 gives the full variable domain: GAGVSQSPSNKVTEKGKDVELRCDPISGHTALYWYRQSLGQGLEFLIYFQGNSAPDKSGLPSDRFSAERTGGSVSTLTIQRTQQEDSAVYLCASSLARYTDTQYFGPGTRLTVL.

The chain has TRBV4-2 and TRBJ1-1; D gene unclear. The V gene lost 2 bases and the J gene lost 2 bases, with 12 bases spanning the gap. This CDR3 spans 15 amino acids. The germline gives CDR1 LGHNA, CDR2 YNFKEQ. In DNA, the CDR3 is TGTGCCAGCAGCCAATCTACAGATTTTAACACTGAAGCTTTCTTT. This sequence encodes CASSQSTDFNTEAFF.

This chain connects TRBV19 to TRBJ1-1; D might be TRBD1 (6 bases). The CDR3 consists of 15 residues. Germline lookup yields CDR1 LNHDA and CDR2 SQIVND (reference sequence). Trimming pared 2 bases from V and 0 bases from J, leaving 10 bases between. This chain's CDR3 is CASSIFGGLNTEAFF. The CDR3 coding sequence is TGTGCCAGTAGTATATTTGGGGGCCTGAACACTGAAGCTTTCTTT.

V is TRBV6-1 and J is TRBJ2-2, with 9 nucleotides matching TRBD1. CDR3 length equals 14 residues. Trimming removed 9 bases from V and 6 bases from J; junction bases left unmatched: 8. Germline lookup yields CDR1 MNHNS and CDR2 SASEGT. The CDR3 region is CASDTGGYPGELFF. The CDR3 DNA follows: TGTGCCAGTGACACAGGGGGCTACCCCGGGGAGCTGTTTTTT.

The CDR3 DNA reads as TGTGCCAGCAGTGAAGGTGGCAGCTATGGCTACACCTTC. Amino acids: CASSEGGSYGYTF. The rearrangement links TRBV2 to TRBJ1-2; D is unresolved. In germline, CDR1 is SNHLY, CDR2 FYNNEI. Trimming cost V 1 base and J 4 bases, with 7 bases left between them. The length of the CDR3 is 13 residues.

The V gene is TRBV5-6, the J gene TRBJ2-1, with D uncertain. V was clipped by 1 base and J by 6 bases, with 2 bases between them. Germline values: CDR1 SGHDT, CDR2 YYEEEE. This CDR3 contains 11 residues. CDR3 protein: CASSLFNEQFF. CDR3 DNA sequence: TGTGCCAGCAGCTTGTTCAATGAGCAGTTCTTC.

The chain employs TRBV29-1 and TRBJ2-5, with D unclear. The CDR3 covers 11 residues. Germline loops: CDR1 SQVTM, CDR2 ANQGSEA. Trimming removed 6 bases at V and 5 bases at J, with 10 bases between. CDR3 region: CSVFPRETQYF. The CDR3, as DNA: TGCAGCGTCTTCCCTCGGGAGACCCAGTACTTC. Based on the CDR3 plus reference TRBV29-1 and TRBJ2-5, the full variable domain is SAVISQKPSRDICQRGTSLTIQCQVDSQVTMMFWYRQQPGQSLTLIATANQGSEATYESGFVIDKFPISRPNLTFSTLTVSNMSPEDSSIYLCSVFPRETQYFGPGTRLLVL.

CDR3: CASSFGQFNGELFF. CDR3 sequence (DNA): TGCGCCAGCAGCTTTGGTCAGTTTAACGGGGAGCTGTTTTTT. V is TRBV5-1 and J is TRBJ2-2; D is unresolved. The CDR3 has 14 amino acids. The germline V gene has CDR1 SGHRS and CDR2 YFSETQ. V lost 2 bases, J lost 7 bases, and 12 bases lay in between. Using reference TRBV5-1 and TRBJ2-2 for the parts outside the CDR3, the full variable domain is KAGVTQTPRYLIKTRGQQVTLSCSPISGHRSVSWYQQTPGQGLQFLFEYFSETQRNKGNFPGRFSGRQFSNSRSEMNVSTLELGDSALYLCASSFGQFNGELFFGEGSRLTVL.